This TCR beta chain was recovered during a study of shared clonotypes between healthy human individuals. Study-level results: Unshared clonotypes carried lower generation probabilities than those common to all four donors.

Clones were read by immunoSEQ multiplex PCR, and TCRdb kept only the in-frame ones, dropping some. The table shows 2 million to 3 million clones, with around nine tenths occurring only once. Germline V CDR1 and CDR2: GTSNPN, SVGIG (reference sequence). The CDR3 spans 12 residues. The germline V and J ends were trimmed by 3 bases and 1 base, with 6 bases remaining between them. Comments on this clone: Its specificity is unknown.

The clonotype was recovered from a man between 18 and 29 years old in good health. The genes are TRBV30 and TRBJ1-1; D is undetermined. The sequenced sample was naive CD4+ T cells sorted from blood. The subset is: CD45RA+ positively selected. CDR3 DNA sequence: TGTGCCTGGAGAGGAGAGAACACTGAAGCTTTCTTT. Translated, it gives CAWRGENTEAFF. Drawing the rest from reference TRBV30 and TRBJ1-1, the complete variable domain is SQTIHQWPATLVQPVGSPLSLECTVEGTSNPNLYWYRQAAGRGLQLLFYSVGIGQISSEVPQNLSASRPQDRQFILSSKKLLLSDSGFYLCAWRGENTEAFFGQGTRLTVV.